A selection of T cell receptor beta chains follows, all from one sample in a study of cytomegalovirus exposure and HLA in healthy donors. Produced via immunoSEQ multiplex PCR; TCRdb's table is partial and in-frame only. The repertoire holds about 98,000 clones, roughly three quarters seen once, with approximately 1.3% in the top ten. The source material was PBMCs. The receptor set was obtained from a man aged 40-55 years in good health and CMV-seronegative. Each CDR3 is given with its conserved first and last residue. A D gene is named only where the DNA matches it firmly.

CDR3 DNA: TGCGCCAGCAGCTTGGTAGGATCAAACGGGGAGACCCAGTACTTC
CDR3 protein: CASSLVGSNGETQYF
D gene: -
V gene: TRBV5-1
J gene: TRBJ2-5

CDR3 DNA: TGTGCCAGCAGTGAGGGACTCGCCCGCGAGCAGTACTTC
CDR3 protein: CASSEGLAREQYF
D gene: -
V gene: TRBV2
J gene: TRBJ2-7

CDR3 DNA: TGTGCTAGTGGGCGGGGGGGCACAGATACGCAGTATTTT
CDR3 protein: CASGRGGTDTQYF
D gene: TRBD2
V gene: TRBV12-5
J gene: TRBJ2-3

CDR3 DNA: TGTGCCAGCAGCTTAAGTGGTTACGACTTTAATTCACCCCTCCACTTT
CDR3 protein: CASSLSGYDFNSPLHF
D gene: -
V gene: TRBV11-2
J gene: TRBJ1-6

CDR3 DNA: TGTGCCAGCAGTGAACGCGGGAGGGGAATCTTCGATGAGCAGTTCTTC
CDR3 protein: CASSERGRGIFDEQFF
D gene: TRBD2
V gene: TRBV2
J gene: TRBJ2-1

CDR3 DNA: TGTGCTAGTGGTTTGGACCTACAGGGAAATCAGCCCCAGCATTTT
CDR3 protein: CASGLDLQGNQPQHF
D gene: -
V gene: TRBV12-5
J gene: TRBJ1-5

CDR3 DNA: TGCGCCAGCAGCTTGGCCCAGGGGAGCTATGGCTACACCTTC
CDR3 protein: CASSLAQGSYGYTF
D gene: -
V gene: TRBV5-1
J gene: TRBJ1-2

CDR3 DNA: TGTGCCACCAGCAGAGGTGGGGCAGGGGGCCCCGGGGAGCTGTTTTTT
CDR3 protein: CATSRGGAGGPGELFF
D gene: TRBD1
V gene: TRBV15
J gene: TRBJ2-2

CDR3 DNA: TGTGCCAGTAGTTTATTGGGGGGAATGGAAGGGACCCAGTACTTC
CDR3 protein: CASSLLGGMEGTQYF
D gene: -
V gene: TRBV19
J gene: TRBJ2-5

CDR3 DNA: TGTGCCAGCAGCCAAGATCTACTGAAGAACACTGAAGCTTTCTTT
CDR3 protein: CASSQDLLKNTEAFF
D gene: -
V gene: TRBV4-2
J gene: TRBJ1-1

CDR3 DNA: TGTTCCAGCAGCTCCCCCCAAGCGGGGGACCAAGAGACCCAGTACTTC
CDR3 protein: CSSSSPQAGDQETQYF
D gene: TRBD2
V gene: TRBV7-9
J gene: TRBJ2-5

CDR3 DNA: TGTGCCAGCAGCAAAGACAGGGGTAGCAATCAGCCCCAGCATTTT
CDR3 protein: CASSKDRGSNQPQHF
D gene: -
V gene: TRBV21-1
J gene: TRBJ1-5

CDR3 DNA: TGTGCCAGCTCACCGGTTTATGGTGTGGGCGAAAAACTGTTTTTT
CDR3 protein: CASSPVYGVGEKLFF
D gene: -
V gene: TRBV18
J gene: TRBJ1-4

CDR3 DNA: TGTGCCAGCAGTGAGGTACAGGCAACCGAGCAGTACTTC
CDR3 protein: CASSEVQATEQYF
D gene: -
V gene: TRBV2
J gene: TRBJ2-7